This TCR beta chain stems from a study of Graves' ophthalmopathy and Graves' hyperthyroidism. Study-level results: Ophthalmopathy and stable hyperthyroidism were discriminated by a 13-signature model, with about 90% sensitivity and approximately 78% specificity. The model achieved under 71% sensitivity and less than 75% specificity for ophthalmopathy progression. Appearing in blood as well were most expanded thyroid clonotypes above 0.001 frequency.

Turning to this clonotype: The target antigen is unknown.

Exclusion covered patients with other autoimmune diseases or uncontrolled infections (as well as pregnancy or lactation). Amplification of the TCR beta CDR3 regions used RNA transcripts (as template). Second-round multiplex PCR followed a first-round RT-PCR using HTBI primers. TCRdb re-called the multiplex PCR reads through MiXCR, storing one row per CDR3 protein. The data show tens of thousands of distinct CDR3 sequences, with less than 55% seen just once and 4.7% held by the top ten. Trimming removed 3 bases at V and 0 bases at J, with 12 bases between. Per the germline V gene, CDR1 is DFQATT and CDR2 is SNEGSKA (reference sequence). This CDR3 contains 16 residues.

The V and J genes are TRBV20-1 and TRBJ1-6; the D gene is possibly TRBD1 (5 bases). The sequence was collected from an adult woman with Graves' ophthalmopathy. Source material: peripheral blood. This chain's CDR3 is CSARDNPSSYNSPLHF. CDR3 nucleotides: TGCAGTGCTAGGGACAACCCGAGCTCCTATAATTCACCCCTCCACTTT.